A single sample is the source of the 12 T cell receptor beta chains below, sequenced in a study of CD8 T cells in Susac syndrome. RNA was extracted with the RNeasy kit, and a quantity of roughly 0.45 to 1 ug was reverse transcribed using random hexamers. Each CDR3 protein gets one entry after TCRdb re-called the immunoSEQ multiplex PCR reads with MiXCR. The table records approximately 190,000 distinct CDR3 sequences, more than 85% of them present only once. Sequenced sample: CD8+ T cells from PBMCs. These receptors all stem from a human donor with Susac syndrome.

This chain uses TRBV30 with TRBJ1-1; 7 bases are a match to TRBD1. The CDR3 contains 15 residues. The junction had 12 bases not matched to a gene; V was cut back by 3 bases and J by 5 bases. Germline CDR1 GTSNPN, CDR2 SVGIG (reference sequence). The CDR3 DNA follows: TGTGCCTGGAGCACCCTCACAGGGGTAGAGACTGAAGCTTTCTTT. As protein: CAWSTLTGVETEAFF.

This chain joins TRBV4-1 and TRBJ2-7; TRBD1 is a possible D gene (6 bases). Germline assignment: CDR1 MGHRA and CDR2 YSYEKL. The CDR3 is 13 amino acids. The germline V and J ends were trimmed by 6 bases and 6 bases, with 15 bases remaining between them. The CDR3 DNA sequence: TGCGCCAGCAGGGAAACAGGGTTAGGCGAGCAGTACTTC. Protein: CASRETGLGEQYF.

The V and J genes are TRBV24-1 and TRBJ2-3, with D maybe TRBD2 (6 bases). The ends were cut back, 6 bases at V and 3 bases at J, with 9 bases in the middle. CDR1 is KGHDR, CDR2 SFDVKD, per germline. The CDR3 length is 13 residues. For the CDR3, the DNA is TGTGCCACCAGTAGTCGGGGGACAGATACGCAGTATTTT. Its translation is CATSSRGTDTQYF.

CDR3 amino acids: CATSLGLAGGENEQFF. The CDR3 DNA is TGTGCCACCAGCTTGGGACTAGCGGGAGGAGAGAATGAGCAGTTCTTC. The rearrangement links TRBV15 to TRBJ2-1, with 15 bases fitting TRBD2. The CDR3 is 16 amino acids. J gave up 7 bases and V 5 bases, and 6 bases lay outside the gene matches. The V gene's germline CDR1 is LNHNV and CDR2 YYDKDF (reference sequence). The full variable domain, rest sourced from reference TRBV15 and TRBJ2-1, is DAMVIQNPRYQVTQFGKPVTLSCSQTLNHNVMYWYQQKSSQAPKLLFHYYDKDFNNEADTPDNFQSRRPNTSFCFLDIRSPGLGDTAMYLCATSLGLAGGENEQFFGPGTRLTVL.

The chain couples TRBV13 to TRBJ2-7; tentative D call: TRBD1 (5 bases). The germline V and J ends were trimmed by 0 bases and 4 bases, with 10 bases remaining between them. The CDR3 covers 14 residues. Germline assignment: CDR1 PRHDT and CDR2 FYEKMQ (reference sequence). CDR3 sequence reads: CASSLGGREYEQYF. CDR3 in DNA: TGTGCCAGCAGCTTAGGTGGCAGGGAATACGAGCAGTACTTC.

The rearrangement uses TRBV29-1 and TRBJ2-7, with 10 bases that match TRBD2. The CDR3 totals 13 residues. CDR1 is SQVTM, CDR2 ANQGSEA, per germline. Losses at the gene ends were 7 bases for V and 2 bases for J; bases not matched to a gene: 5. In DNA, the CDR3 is TGCAGCGCAGGACTAGCGGACACCTACGAGCAGTACTTC. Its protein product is CSAGLADTYEQYF.

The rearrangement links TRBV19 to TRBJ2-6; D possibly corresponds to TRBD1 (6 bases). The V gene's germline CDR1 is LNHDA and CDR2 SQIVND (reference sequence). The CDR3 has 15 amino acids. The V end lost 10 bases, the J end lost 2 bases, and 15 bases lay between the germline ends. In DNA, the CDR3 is TGTGCCACTCACCCCACAGGGACTGGGGCCAACGTCCTGACTTTC. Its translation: CATHPTGTGANVLTF.

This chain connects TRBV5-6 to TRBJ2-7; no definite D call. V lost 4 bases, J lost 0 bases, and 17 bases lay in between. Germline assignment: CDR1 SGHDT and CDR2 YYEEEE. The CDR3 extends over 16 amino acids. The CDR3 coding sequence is TGTGCCAGCAGCATTGGGTGGCGAAAAGACTCCTACGAGCAGTACTTC. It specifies CASSIGWRKDSYEQYF.

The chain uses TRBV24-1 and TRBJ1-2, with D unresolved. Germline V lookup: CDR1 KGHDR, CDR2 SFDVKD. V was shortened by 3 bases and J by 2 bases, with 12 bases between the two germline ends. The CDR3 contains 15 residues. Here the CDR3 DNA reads TGTGCCACCAGTGATCCCCACGGGCACAACTATGGCTACACCTTC. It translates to CATSDPHGHNYGYTF.

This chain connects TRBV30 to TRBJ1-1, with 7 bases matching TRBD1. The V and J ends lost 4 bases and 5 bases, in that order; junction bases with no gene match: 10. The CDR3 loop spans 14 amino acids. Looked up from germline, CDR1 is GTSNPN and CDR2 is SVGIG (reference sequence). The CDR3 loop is CAWTDGRGETEAFF. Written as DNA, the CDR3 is TGTGCCTGGACAGATGGCAGGGGGGAGACTGAAGCTTTCTTT.

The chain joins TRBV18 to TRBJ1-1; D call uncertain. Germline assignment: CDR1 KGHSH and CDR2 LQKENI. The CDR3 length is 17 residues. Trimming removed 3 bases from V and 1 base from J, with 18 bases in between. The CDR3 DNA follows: TGTGCCAGCTCACCGAGTATGGTATCGGGCCAGAACACTGAAGCTTTCTTT. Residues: CASSPSMVSGQNTEAFF.

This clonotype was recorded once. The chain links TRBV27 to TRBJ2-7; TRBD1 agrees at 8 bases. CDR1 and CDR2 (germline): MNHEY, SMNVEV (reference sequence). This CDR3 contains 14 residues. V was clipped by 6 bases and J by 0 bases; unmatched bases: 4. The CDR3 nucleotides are TGTGCCAGCAGCCGGACAGGGAACTCCTACGAGCAGTACTTC. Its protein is CASSRTGNSYEQYF.